A single sample is the source of the 5 T cell receptor beta chains below, sequenced in a study of Ad26.COV2.S vaccination and SARS-CoV-2 variants. Treatment defined: about 20 received Ad26.COV2.S at low or high dose, single or two shots; roughly 5 received placebo; per-sample allocation not given. The samples were gathered on day 63 after the first injection of vaccine or placebo. Libraries were prepared by immunoSEQ multiplex PCR; TCRdb keeps only in-frame clonotypes and omits some of them. Counted here are some 320,000 clones, around 81% occurring once; the ten biggest clones make up 2% to 2.5%. Sequenced material: peripheral blood, taken in a trial of Ad26.COV2.S vaccine versus placebo. These receptors were taken from a person aged 18-60 years who received the Ad26.COV2.S COVID-19 vaccine or a placebo.

The chain employs TRBV4-2 and TRBJ1-3; TRBD1 matches at 8 bases. The CDR3 runs 16 residues. Germline CDR1 and CDR2: LGHNA and YNFKEQ. Germline trimming cut 0 bases from V and 5 bases from J; bases unmatched to any gene: 6. The CDR3, as DNA: TGTGCCAGCAGCCAAGAGTGGGGCAGGGGGCGAAACACCATATATTTT. Its protein is CASSQEWGRGRNTIYF.

V usage is TRBV5-1 and J usage is TRBJ2-7; D tentatively fits TRBD1 or TRBD2 (7 bases each). The CDR3 loop spans 15 amino acids. V lost 4 bases and J 3 bases, leaving 17 bases between the germline ends. CDR1 is SGHRS, CDR2 YFSETQ, per germline. The CDR3 nucleotides are TGCGCCAGCAGCCTACCGACAGGGAGGGACTACGAGCAGTACTTC. Translation gives CASSLPTGRDYEQYF.

The chain couples TRBV9 to TRBJ2-7; 8 nucleotides agree with TRBD2. The CDR3 extends over 14 amino acids. Losses at the gene ends were 4 bases for V and 7 bases for J; bases not matched to a gene: 10. Germline CDR1 SGDLS, CDR2 YYNGEE. The CDR3 region has the DNA TGTGCCAGCAGCATTACTAGCGGTTCGGGTGAGCAGTACTTC. Its translation: CASSITSGSGEQYF.

This rearrangement joins TRBV27 to TRBJ1-2, with 8 bases aligning to TRBD1. The ends lost 9 bases at V and 1 base at J; junction bases unmatched: 7. There are 14 residues in the CDR3. Germline assignment: CDR1 MNHEY and CDR2 SMNVEV (reference sequence). The CDR3 protein is CASRDTGGNYGYTF. Written as DNA, the CDR3 is TGTGCCAGTCGTGATACAGGGGGTAACTATGGCTACACCTTC.

About this clone itself: In the same sample, other DNA sequences code for this CDR3. Here the CDR3 reads CASSLTLNTEAFF. The CDR3 DNA reads as TGCGCCAGCAGCTTGACACTAAACACTGAAGCTTTCTTT. The chain recombines TRBV5-1 with TRBJ1-1; D call uncertain. In germline, CDR1 is SGHRS, CDR2 YFSETQ. The CDR3 consists of 13 residues. The V end was cut by 1 base, the J end by 2 bases, with 6 bases between.